Sequencing of this T cell receptor beta chain was carried out in a study of tumor and adjacent non-tumor tissue in lung cancer. At the level of the study: The cohort had approximately 13 adenocarcinoma, 2 squamous cell and 1 small cell patients.

The template was RNA from unsorted bulk tissue. Between August and November 2014, newly diagnosed, chemotherapy-naive lung cancer patients underwent thoracic surgery in China. In the case of this clonotype: Mismatch with germline at one junction end may stem from a read error.

The germline V gene has CDR1 MNHEY and CDR2 SVGEGT. The CDR3 consists of 13 residues. The library came from three nested PCR rounds adapted from ARM-PCR protocols. In TCRdb, the multiplex PCR reads were re-called with MiXCR into one record per CDR3 protein. The sample holds 77,000 or so distinct CDR3 sequences, 60% to 80% seen once. The sequencing input was lung tumor tissue. The chain carries TRBV6-2 or TRBV6-3 and TRBJ2-1; no definite D call. The sequence derives from a woman aged 50 to 60 with non-small cell lung cancer. The CDR3 region is CTSSLAPYDEQFF. CDR3 sequence (DNA): TGTACCAGCAGTTTAGCCCCTTACGATGAGCAGTTCTTT.